The source of this T cell receptor (beta chain) is a study of graft-versus-host responses after intestinal transplantation. About the research overall: Every one of the recipients received anti-thymocyte globulin induction and afterwards took tacrolimus and steroids for 3 to 4 years. Findings and caveats of the study: Investigators detected GvH clones in recipient marrow, with some emerging earlier in ileum or blood. Peak circulating GvH clone levels were associated with early post-transplant HvG declines. Allografts of patients with graft-donor T cell macrochimerism showed high graft-versus-host to host-versus-graft clone ratios.

Sequencing was performed with immunoSEQ multiplex PCR; in TCRdb, only in-frame clones are kept and a portion is missing. The sample records under 150,000 clones, around 94% being singletons. The germline gives CDR1 MNHEY, CDR2 SMNVEV (reference sequence). The ends lost 7 bases at V and 8 bases at J; junction bases unmatched: 6. The CDR3 runs 14 residues. About this clone itself: Its antigen is unknown.

The chain uses TRBV27 and TRBJ2-1, with 12 bases fitting TRBD1. The sequenced sample was unstimulated CD4+ T cells sorted from spleen or lymph node cells, obtained before intestinal transplant. The source of this sequence is a human donor who received an intestinal transplant. The CDR3 protein is CASKWGQGADEQFF. The CDR3 DNA is TGTGCCAGCAAATGGGGACAGGGGGCGGATGAGCAGTTCTTC.